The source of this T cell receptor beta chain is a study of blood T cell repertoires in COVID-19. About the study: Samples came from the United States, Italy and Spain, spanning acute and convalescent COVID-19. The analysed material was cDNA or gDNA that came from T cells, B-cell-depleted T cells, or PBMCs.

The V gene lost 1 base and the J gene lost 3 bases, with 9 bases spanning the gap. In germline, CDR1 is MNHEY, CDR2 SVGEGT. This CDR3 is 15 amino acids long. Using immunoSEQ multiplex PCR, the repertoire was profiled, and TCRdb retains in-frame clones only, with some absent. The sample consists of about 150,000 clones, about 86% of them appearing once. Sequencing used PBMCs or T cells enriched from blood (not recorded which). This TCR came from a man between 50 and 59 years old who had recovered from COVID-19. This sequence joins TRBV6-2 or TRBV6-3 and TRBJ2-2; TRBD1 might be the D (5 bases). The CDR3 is CASSYYQTDTGELFF. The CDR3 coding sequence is TGTGCCAGCAGTTACTACCAGACAGACACCGGGGAGCTGTTTTTT.